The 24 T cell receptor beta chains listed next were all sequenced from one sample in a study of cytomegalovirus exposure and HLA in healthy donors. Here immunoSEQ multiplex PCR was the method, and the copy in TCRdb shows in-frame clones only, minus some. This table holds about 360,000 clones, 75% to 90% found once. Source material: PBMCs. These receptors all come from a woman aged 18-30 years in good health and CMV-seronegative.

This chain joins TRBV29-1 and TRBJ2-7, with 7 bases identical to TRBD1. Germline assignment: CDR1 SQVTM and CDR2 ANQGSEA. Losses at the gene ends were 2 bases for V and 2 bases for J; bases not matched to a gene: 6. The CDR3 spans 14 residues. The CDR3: CSVEYGQGAYEQYF. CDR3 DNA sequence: TGCAGCGTTGAATATGGGCAGGGGGCCTACGAGCAGTACTTC.

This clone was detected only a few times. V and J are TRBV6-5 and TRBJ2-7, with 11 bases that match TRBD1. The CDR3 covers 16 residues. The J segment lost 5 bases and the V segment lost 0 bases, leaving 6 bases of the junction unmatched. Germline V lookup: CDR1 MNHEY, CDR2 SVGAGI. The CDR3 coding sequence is TGTGCCAGCAGTTACTCGATCGGGACAGGGGGTGACGAGCAGTACTTC. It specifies CASSYSIGTGGDEQYF.

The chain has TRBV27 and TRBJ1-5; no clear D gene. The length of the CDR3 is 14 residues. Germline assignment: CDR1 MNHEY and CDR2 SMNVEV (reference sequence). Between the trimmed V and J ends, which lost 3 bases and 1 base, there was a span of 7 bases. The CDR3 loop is CASSFARSNQPQHF. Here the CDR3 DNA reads TGTGCCAGCAGTTTTGCCCGGAGCAATCAGCCCCAGCATTTT.

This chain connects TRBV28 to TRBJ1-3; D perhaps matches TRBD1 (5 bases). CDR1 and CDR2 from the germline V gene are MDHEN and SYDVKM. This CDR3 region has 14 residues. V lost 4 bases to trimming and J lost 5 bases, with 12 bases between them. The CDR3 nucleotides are TGTGCCAGCAGTTCGGGGGGACGTAGAAACACCATATATTTT. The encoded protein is CASSSGGRRNTIYF.

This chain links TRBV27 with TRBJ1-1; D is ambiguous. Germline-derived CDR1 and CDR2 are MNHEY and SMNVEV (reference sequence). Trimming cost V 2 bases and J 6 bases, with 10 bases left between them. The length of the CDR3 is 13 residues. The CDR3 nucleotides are TGTGCCAGCAGTTTAATTGGCTCCTCTGAAGCTTTCTTT. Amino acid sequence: CASSLIGSSEAFF.

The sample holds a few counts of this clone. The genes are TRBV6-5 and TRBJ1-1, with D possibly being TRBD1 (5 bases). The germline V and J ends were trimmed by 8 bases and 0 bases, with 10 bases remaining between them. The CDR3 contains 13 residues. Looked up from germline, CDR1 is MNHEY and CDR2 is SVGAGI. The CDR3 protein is CASHRMMNTEAFF. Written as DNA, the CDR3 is TGTGCCAGCCACAGGATGATGAACACTGAAGCTTTCTTT.

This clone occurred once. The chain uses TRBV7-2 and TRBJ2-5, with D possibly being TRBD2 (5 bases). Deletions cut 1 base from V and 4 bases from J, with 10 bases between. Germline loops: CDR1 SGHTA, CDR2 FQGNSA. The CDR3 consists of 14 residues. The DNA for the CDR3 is TGTGCCAGCAGCTTAGATCGGAGGCCAGAGACCCAGTACTTC. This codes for CASSLDRRPETQYF.

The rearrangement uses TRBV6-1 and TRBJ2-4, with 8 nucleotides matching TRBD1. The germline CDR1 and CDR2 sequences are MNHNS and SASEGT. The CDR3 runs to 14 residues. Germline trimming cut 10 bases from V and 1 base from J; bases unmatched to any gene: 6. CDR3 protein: CATDRASAKNIQYF. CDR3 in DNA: TGTGCCACGGACAGGGCGTCGGCCAAAAACATTCAGTACTTC.

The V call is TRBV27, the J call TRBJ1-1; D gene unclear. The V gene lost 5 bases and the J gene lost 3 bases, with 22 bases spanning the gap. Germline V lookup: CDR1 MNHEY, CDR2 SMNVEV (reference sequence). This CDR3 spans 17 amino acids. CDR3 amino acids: CASSALELFGKDTEAFF. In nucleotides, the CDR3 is TGTGCCAGCAGTGCCCTCGAATTGTTCGGGAAGGACACTGAAGCTTTCTTT.

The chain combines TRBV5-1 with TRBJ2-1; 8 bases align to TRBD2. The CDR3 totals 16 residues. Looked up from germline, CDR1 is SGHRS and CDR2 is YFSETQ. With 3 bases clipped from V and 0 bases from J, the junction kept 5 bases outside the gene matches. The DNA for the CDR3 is TGCGCCAGCAGCTGGACTAGCCCGAGCTCCTACAATGAGCAGTTCTTC. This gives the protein CASSWTSPSSYNEQFF. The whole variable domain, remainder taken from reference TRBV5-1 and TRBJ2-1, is KAGVTQTPRYLIKTRGQQVTLSCSPISGHRSVSWYQQTPGQGLQFLFEYFSETQRNKGNFPGRFSGRQFSNSRSEMNVSTLELGDSALYLCASSWTSPSSYNEQFFGPGTRLTVL.

The CDR3 sequence is CTSTLPHRDYGYEQYF. CDR3 sequence (DNA): TGCACCAGCACCCTTCCACACCGGGACTATGGGTACGAGCAGTACTTC. V and J are TRBV1 and TRBJ2-7; the DNA was not used to check the table's D call, TRBD2. TRBV1 is labeled a pseudogene. This CDR3 is 16 amino acids long.

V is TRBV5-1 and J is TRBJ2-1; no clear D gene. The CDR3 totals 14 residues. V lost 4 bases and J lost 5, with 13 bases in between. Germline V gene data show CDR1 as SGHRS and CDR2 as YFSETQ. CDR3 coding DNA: TGCGCCAGCAGCCTAGTGGCGCCTGACAATGAGCAGTTCTTC. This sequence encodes CASSLVAPDNEQFF. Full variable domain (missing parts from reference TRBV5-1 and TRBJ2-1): KAGVTQTPRYLIKTRGQQVTLSCSPISGHRSVSWYQQTPGQGLQFLFEYFSETQRNKGNFPGRFSGRQFSNSRSEMNVSTLELGDSALYLCASSLVAPDNEQFFGPGTRLTVL.

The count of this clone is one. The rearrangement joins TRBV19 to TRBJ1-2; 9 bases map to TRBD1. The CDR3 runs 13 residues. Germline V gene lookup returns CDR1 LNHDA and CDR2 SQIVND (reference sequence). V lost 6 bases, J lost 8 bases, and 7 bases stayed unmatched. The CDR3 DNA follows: TGTGCCAGTAGGTTACAGGGGGCGGGAGGCTACACCTTC. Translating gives CASRLQGAGGYTF.

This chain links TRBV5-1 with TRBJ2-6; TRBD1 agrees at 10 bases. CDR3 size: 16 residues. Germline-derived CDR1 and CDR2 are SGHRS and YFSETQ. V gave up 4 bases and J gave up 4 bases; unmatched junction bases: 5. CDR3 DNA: TGCGCCAGCAGCCCGGGACAGGGGACCGGGGCCAACGTCCTGACTTTC. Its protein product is CASSPGQGTGANVLTF.

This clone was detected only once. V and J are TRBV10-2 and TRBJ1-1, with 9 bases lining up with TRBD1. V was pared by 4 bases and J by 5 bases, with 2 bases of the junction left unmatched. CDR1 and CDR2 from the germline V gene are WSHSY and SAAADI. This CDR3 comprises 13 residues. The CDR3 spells CASSGQGGTEAFF. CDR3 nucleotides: TGCGCCAGCAGTGGACAGGGGGGAACTGAAGCTTTCTTT.

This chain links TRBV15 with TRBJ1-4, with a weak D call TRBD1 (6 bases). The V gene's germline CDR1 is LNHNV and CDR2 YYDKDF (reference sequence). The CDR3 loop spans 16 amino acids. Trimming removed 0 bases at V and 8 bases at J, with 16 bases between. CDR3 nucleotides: TGTGCCACCAGCAGAGATAGTTTACAGGGAGGGGAAAAACTGTTTTTT. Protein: CATSRDSLQGGEKLFF.

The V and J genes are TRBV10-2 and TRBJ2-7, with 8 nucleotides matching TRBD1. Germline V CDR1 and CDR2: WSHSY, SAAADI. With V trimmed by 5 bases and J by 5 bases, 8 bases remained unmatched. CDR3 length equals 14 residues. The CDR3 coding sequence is TGCGCCAGCAGTCCGGACAGGGAGGTGAACGAGCAGTACTTC. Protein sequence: CASSPDREVNEQYF.

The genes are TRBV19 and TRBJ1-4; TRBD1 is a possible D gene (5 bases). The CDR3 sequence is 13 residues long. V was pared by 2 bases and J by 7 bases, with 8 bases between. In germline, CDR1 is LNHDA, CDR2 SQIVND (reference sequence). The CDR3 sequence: CASSIRQSEKLFF. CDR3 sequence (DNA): TGTGCCAGTAGTATACGACAGAGTGAAAAACTGTTTTTT.

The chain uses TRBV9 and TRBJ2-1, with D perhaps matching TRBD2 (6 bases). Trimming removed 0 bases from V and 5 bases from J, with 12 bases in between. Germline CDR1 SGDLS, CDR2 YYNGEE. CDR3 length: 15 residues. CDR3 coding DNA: TGTGCCAGCAGCGTAGGGGCTAGCGTAAACAATGAGCAGTTCTTC. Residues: CASSVGASVNNEQFF. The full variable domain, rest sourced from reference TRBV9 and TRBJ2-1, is DSGVTQTPKHLITATGQRVTLRCSPRSGDLSVYWYQQSLDQGLQFLIQYYNGEERAKGNILERFSAQQFPDLHSELNLSSLELGDSALYFCASSVGASVNNEQFFGPGTRLTVL.

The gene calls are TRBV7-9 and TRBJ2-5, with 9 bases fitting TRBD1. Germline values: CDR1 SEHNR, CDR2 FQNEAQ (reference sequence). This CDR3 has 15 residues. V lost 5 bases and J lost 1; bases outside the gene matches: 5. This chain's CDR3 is CASSRLGQGQETQYF. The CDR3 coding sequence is TGTGCCAGCAGCCGCCTGGGACAGGGCCAAGAGACCCAGTACTTC. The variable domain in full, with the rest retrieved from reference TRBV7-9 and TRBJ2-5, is DTGVSQNPRHKITKRGQNVTFRCDPISEHNRLYWYRQTLGQGPEFLTYFQNEAQLEKSRLLSDRFSAERPKGSFSTLEIQRTEQGDSAMYLCASSRLGQGQETQYFGPGTRLLVL.

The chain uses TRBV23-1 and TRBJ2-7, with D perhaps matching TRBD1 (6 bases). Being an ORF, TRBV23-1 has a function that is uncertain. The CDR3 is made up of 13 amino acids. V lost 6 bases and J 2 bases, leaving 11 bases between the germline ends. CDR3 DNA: TGCGCCAGCAGAACTAGGACAGCCTACGAGCAGTACTTC. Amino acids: CASRTRTAYEQYF.

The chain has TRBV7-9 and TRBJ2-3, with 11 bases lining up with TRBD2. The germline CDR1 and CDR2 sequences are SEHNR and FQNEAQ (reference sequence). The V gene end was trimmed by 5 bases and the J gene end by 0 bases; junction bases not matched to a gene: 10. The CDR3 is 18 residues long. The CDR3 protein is CASSNIKGLADSTDTQYF. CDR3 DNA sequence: TGTGCCAGCAGCAATATTAAGGGACTAGCGGACAGCACAGATACGCAGTATTTT.

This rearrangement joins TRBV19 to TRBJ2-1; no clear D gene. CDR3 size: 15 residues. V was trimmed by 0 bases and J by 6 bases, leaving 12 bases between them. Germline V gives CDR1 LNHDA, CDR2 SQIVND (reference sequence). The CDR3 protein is CASSIDGSVGNEQFF. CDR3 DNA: TGTGCCAGTAGTATAGACGGGTCCGTCGGCAATGAGCAGTTCTTC.

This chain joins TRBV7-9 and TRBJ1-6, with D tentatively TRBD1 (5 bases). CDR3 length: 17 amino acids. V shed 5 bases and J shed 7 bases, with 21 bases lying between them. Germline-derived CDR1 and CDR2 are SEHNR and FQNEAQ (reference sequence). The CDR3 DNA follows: TGTGCCAGCAGCCGCTCGGGAGGAGGGGTGGTAAATTCACCCCTCCACTTT. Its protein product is CASSRSGGGVVNSPLHF.